This T cell receptor beta chain was profiled in a study of blood T cell repertoires in COVID-19 (dated by TCRdb to 2020 to 2022). In terms of the full investigation: Collaborator samples came from the United States, Italy and Spain and covered acute and convalescent phases of COVID-19. The material from the prospective study consisted of cDNA or gDNA derived from T cells, B-cell-depleted T cells, or PBMCs. Deeply sampled blood TCRbeta repertoires from subjects exposed to, actively infected with, or recovered from COVID-19 were included in the dataset. The repertoires were made available in a free public database intended to serve as a resource for research on the immune response to SARS-CoV-2. The samples were drawn from two sources: the first 160 participants of the ongoing ImmuneRACE study, and 1,000 to 1,500 subjects contributed by 6 global collaborators. Sample metadata almost always included a de-identified subject ID, COVID-19 status, age in years and sex. Where available, HLA class I and class II types were taken from metadata supplied by the sample provider and were not determined by assay-based typing. What the work shows at the level of the full study, not this receptor alone: The quantity of clinical and demographic metadata differed by source and by participant and was supplied without curation.

The immunoSEQ Assay, a bias-controlled multiplex PCR, was used to amplify TCRbeta CDR3 regions from genomic DNA. From the authors' description of their analysis: The number of nucleated cells in each sample was estimated by amplification of reference gene primers within the assay. To quantify the absolute abundance of each unique TCRbeta CDR3 rearrangement, sequence reads were collapsed and filtered. For each sample, productive Simpson clonality was calculated by taking the square root of Simpson's diversity index across productive rearrangements. In its TCRdb copy, this immuneACCESS table keeps in-frame sequences only and misses some clones. Where compared with another copy, unresolved V genes explain less than half of these, and the others have no known cause. The V and J calls and the clone size are those of that table, but D and trimming were determined from the DNA. Counted in this sample were under 140,000 clones; roughly nine tenths of them appeared once. 4.5% to 5% of the sample is in the top ten clones.

A remark on this clone: Its antigen is unknown. Per-base quality was not reported, and no clone a single base away is much larger than it.

The CDR3 measures 15 amino acids from cysteine to phenylalanine. Only the CDR3 region is kept as DNA, spanning 45 bases read in frame from base 1. The trim is 6 bases for V and 3 bases for J, with a gap of 15 bases between the germline ends. From the germline V gene, CDR1 is SGDLS and CDR2 is YYNGEE. Each collaborating institution followed its own protocols to collect whole blood in K2EDTA tubes. For TCRbeta analysis, collaborators shipped samples as frozen whole blood, isolated PBMCs, or DNA extracted from either of those sample types. This chain joins TRBV9 to TRBJ2-2; matching of 8 bases hints at TRBD1 as the D gene. The receptor was derived from a human donor in a cohort sampled during active COVID-19. Sequenced input: peripheral blood. The CDR3 region has the sequence CASTLTGGDTGELFF. In nucleotide form, the sequence is TGTGCCAGCACCCTAACAGGGGGGGACACCGGGGAGCTGTTTTTT.